These 8 T cell receptor beta chains share one sample of origin, sequenced in a study of OX40 agonist ivuxolimab in advanced cancers. Libraries were prepared by immunoSEQ multiplex PCR; TCRdb keeps only in-frame clonotypes and omits some of them. Of some 66,000 clones in the sample, 80% to 85% were seen once. The sequences come from CD4+ or CD8+ T cells sorted from blood, collected in a trial of the OX40 agonist ivuxolimab. The receptors here all came from an adult with an advanced solid tumor such as melanoma, head and neck, liver or kidney cancer.

This chain connects TRBV10-3 to TRBJ2-1; the match to TRBD2 covers 8 bases. The CDR3 has 16 amino acids. The trim removed 0 bases at V and 7 bases at J, leaving 8 bases unmatched. Germline assignment: CDR1 ENHRY and CDR2 SYGVKD. CDR3 sequence (DNA): TGTGCCATCAGTGAGTCACTAGCGGAAGGAGATAATGAGCAGTTCTTC. It is translated as CAISESLAEGDNEQFF.

This chain links TRBV7-6 with TRBJ2-3; 15 bases match TRBD2. There are 17 residues in the CDR3. Trimming cost V 5 bases and J 4 bases; bases outside gene matches: 7. Germline lookup yields CDR1 SGHVS and CDR2 FNYEAQ. CDR3 in amino acids: CASSQLGLAGGPDTQYF. In nucleotides, the CDR3 is TGTGCCAGCAGCCAACTTGGACTAGCGGGAGGGCCAGATACGCAGTATTTT.

This clone appeared once. This chain uses TRBV11-2 with TRBJ2-7; no reliable D call. V was trimmed by 1 base and J by 6 bases, leaving 10 bases between them. The CDR3 is made up of 13 amino acids. Germline lookup yields CDR1 SGHAT and CDR2 FQNNGV. The CDR3 reads CASSLAGLGEQYF. The CDR3 DNA is TGTGCCAGCAGCTTAGCTGGGTTGGGCGAGCAGTACTTC.

The chain has TRBV18 and TRBJ1-4; 9 positions match TRBD1. V trimming: 6 bases; J trimming: 3 bases; junction bases outside the gene matches: 11. The germline CDR1 and CDR2 sequences are KGHSH and LQKENI. The CDR3 consists of 17 residues. The CDR3 DNA reads as TGTGCCAGCTCGTCGACCGGGACAGGGTTAGCTAATGAAAAACTGTTTTTT. Amino acids: CASSSTGTGLANEKLFF.

The chain carries TRBV27 and TRBJ1-4; D remains unclear. Germline lookup yields CDR1 MNHEY and CDR2 SMNVEV (reference sequence). The CDR3 is 14 residues long. V lost 5 bases and J lost 0, with 7 bases in between. CDR3 loop: CASSDGATNEKLFF. The CDR3 DNA sequence: TGTGCCAGCAGTGACGGGGCAACTAATGAAAAACTGTTTTTT. Using reference TRBV27 and TRBJ1-4 for the parts outside the CDR3, the full variable domain is EAQVTQNPRYLITVTGKKLTVTCSQNMNHEYMSWYRQDPGLGLRQIYYSMNVEVTDKGDVPEGYKVSRKEKRNFPLILESPSPNQTSLYFCASSDGATNEKLFFGSGTQLSVL.

The J gene is TRBJ2-7, the V gene TRBV6-6; the D call may be TRBD1 or TRBD2 (5 bases each). Trimming pared 8 bases from V and 3 bases from J, leaving 11 bases between. The CDR3 totals 12 residues. In germline, CDR1 is MNHNY, CDR2 SVGAGI (reference sequence). The CDR3 DNA sequence: TGTGCCAGCGGGACGCAGATCTACGAGCAGTACTTC. It translates to CASGTQIYEQYF.

This clone was counted once. V and J are TRBV27 and TRBJ2-3, with 9 positions matching TRBD2. This CDR3 is built from 15 residues. CDR1 is MNHEY and CDR2 is SMNVEV in the germline V gene (reference sequence). V trimming: 6 bases; J trimming: 3 bases; junction bases outside the gene matches: 7. DNA of the CDR3: TGTGCCAGCAGACTAGGACTAGCGAGGACAGATACGCAGTATTTT. This encodes CASRLGLARTDTQYF.

V gene TRBV7-3 combines with J gene TRBJ2-5; the match to TRBD2 covers 11 bases. Germline assignment: CDR1 SGHTA and CDR2 FQGTGA. After removal of 3 bases from V and 1 base from J, the junction contained 4 bases not matched to a gene. The CDR3 is 16 residues long. The CDR3, as DNA: TGTGCCAGCAGCTTCCTAGCGGGAGGTTTCCAAGAGACCCAGTACTTC. Its translation is CASSFLAGGFQETQYF.